One and the same sample provided the 13 T cell receptor beta chains below, sequenced in a study of T cells in Graves' hyperthyroidism and ophthalmopathy. Amplified TCR beta CDR3 regions came from RNA transcripts. First-round RT-PCR with HTBI primers amplified the TCR CDR3 region. TCRdb re-analysed the multiplex PCR reads in MiXCR, keeping a single row per CDR3 protein. There are approximately 220,000 distinct CDR3 sequences in the sample; 15% to 20% occur only once, and around 43% lies in the top ten. Material: blood. The receptors stem from a man aged 35 to 55 with Graves' hyperthyroidism.

The chain carries TRBV27 and TRBJ2-3; no clear D gene. The CDR3 covers 13 residues. V lost 8 bases and J lost 2, with 11 bases in between. Germline values: CDR1 MNHEY, CDR2 SMNVEV (reference sequence). DNA of the CDR3: TGTGCCAGCCCCTCGTATTACACAGATACGCAGTATTTT. This encodes CASPSYYTDTQYF.

In its sample, this clonotype was seen many times. V usage is TRBV12-3 or TRBV12-4 and J usage is TRBJ2-7, with D maybe TRBD1 (6 bases). This CDR3 comprises 12 residues. Trimming removed 6 bases at V and 7 bases at J, with 13 bases between. Here the CDR3 reads CASSKQGGEQYF. CDR3 bases: TGTGCCAGCAGCAAACAGGGCGGGGAGCAGTACTTC.

This clonotype has a count of ten or more. The rearrangement uses TRBV24-1 and TRBJ2-1, with D perhaps matching TRBD1 (6 bases). This CDR3 is 16 amino acids long. V dropped 0 bases and J dropped 5 bases, with 13 bases sitting between them. Germline V gene data show CDR1 as KGHDR and CDR2 as SFDVKD. In DNA form, the CDR3 reads TGTGCCACCAGTGATTTGAAAGGGGGAATAGACAATGAGCAGTTCTTC. Protein: CATSDLKGGIDNEQFF.

In its sample, this clonotype was seen many times. The genes are TRBV5-1 and TRBJ2-5; D unclear. The CDR3 covers 13 residues. Germline loops: CDR1 SGHRS, CDR2 YFSETQ. V was cut by 4 bases and J by 5 bases, with 12 bases left in between. For the CDR3, the DNA is TGCGCCAGCAGCACCGGAGCTAGGGAGACCCAGTACTTC. It encodes CASSTGARETQYF.

This clonotype showed up just a few times. The chain has TRBV9 and TRBJ2-3, with D perhaps given as TRBD1 or TRBD2 (5 bases each). The CDR3 spans 17 residues. Germline V gene lookup returns CDR1 SGDLS and CDR2 YYNGEE. Trimming shortened V by 4 bases and J by 5 bases, and 23 bases separated the two germline ends. CDR3 DNA sequence: TGTGCCAGCAGCTCCGAGAGGGAACAGGACCTTCTAGATACGCAGTATTTT. It yields the protein CASSSEREQDLLDTQYF.

In this sample, this clonotype turned up many times. The rearrangement uses TRBV29-1 and TRBJ1-2; D perhaps matches TRBD1 (6 bases). The CDR3 length is 13 residues. V was pared by 4 bases and J by 4 bases, with 13 bases between. The germline V gene has CDR1 SQVTM and CDR2 ANQGSEA. The CDR3 DNA follows: TGCAGCGTTGTCCGACAGGACGGCTATGGCTACACCTTC. Its translation is CSVVRQDGYGYTF.

The table lists this clonotype with many counts. The rearrangement joins TRBV7-2 to TRBJ2-3; no definite D call. The CDR3 contains 12 residues. Trimming took 3 bases from V and 0 from J, leaving 1 base between them. Per germline, CDR1 SGHTA and CDR2 FQGNSA. As DNA, the CDR3 is TGTGCCAGCAGCTTCAGCACAGATACGCAGTATTTT. Protein sequence: CASSFSTDTQYF.

This clonotype was detected a few times. The chain has TRBV28 and TRBJ1-1; possible D gene TRBD1, 6 bases. The CDR3 runs 13 residues. Germline V gives CDR1 MDHEN, CDR2 SYDVKM. Deletions cut 5 bases from V and 6 bases from J, with 13 bases between. The CDR3 coding sequence is TGTGCCAGCAGTACAACAGGGTTCTCTGAAGCTTTCTTT. Translated: CASSTTGFSEAFF.

This clonotype occurred many times. The chain recombines TRBV27 with TRBJ2-3; D call uncertain. Germline V gene sequence: CDR1 MNHEY, CDR2 SMNVEV (reference sequence). V lost 3 bases and J lost 6, with 13 bases in between. CDR3 length: 14 residues. CDR3 region: CASSLAPAPDTQYF. CDR3 in DNA: TGTGCCAGCAGTTTGGCTCCCGCCCCGGATACGCAGTATTTT.

This clonotype was picked up many times. This chain joins TRBV7-9 and TRBJ2-1, with D possibly matching TRBD1 (6 bases). The CDR3 runs 15 residues. Trimming left V 4 bases short and J 5 bases short, with 15 bases between. Germline lookup yields CDR1 SEHNR and CDR2 FQNEAQ (reference sequence). DNA for the CDR3: TGTGCCAGCAGCTACCTCAGGGGTGGAGACAATGAGCAGTTCTTC. Translating it yields CASSYLRGGDNEQFF.

This clonotype appeared many times. The rearrangement uses TRBV19 and TRBJ1-1, with 8 bases fitting TRBD1. Germline trimming cut 6 bases from V and 4 bases from J; bases unmatched to any gene: 7. CDR3 length: 14 residues. The germline CDR1 and CDR2 sequences are LNHDA and SQIVND (reference sequence). The CDR3 spells CASSATGEFTEAFF. The CDR3 DNA follows: TGTGCCAGTAGCGCGACAGGGGAATTCACTGAAGCTTTCTTT.

This clonotype has ten or more counts. V and J are TRBV30 and TRBJ1-1; D ambiguous. Looked up from germline, CDR1 is GTSNPN and CDR2 is SVGIG (reference sequence). Trimming removed 1 base at V and 4 bases at J, with 10 bases between. CDR3 length: 13 amino acids. Here the CDR3 reads CAWSEGFGTEAFF. The DNA for the CDR3 is TGTGCCTGGAGTGAAGGGTTTGGCACTGAAGCTTTCTTT.

This clonotype came up a few times. The rearrangement uses TRBV20-1 and TRBJ2-1; perhaps TRBD1 as D (7 bases). Trimming removed 6 bases at V and 7 bases at J, with 19 bases between. The CDR3 is made up of 14 amino acids. Germline-derived CDR1 and CDR2 are DFQATT and SNEGSKA (reference sequence). This CDR3 is CSAPPAGGRNEQFF. The CDR3 coding sequence is TGCAGTGCACCCCCGGCAGGGGGGCGGAATGAGCAGTTCTTC.